Given below is one T cell receptor (beta chain) in context. This entry comes from a study of T cells in Graves' hyperthyroidism and ophthalmopathy. In germline, CDR1 is SQVTM, CDR2 ANQGSEA. Trimming removed 5 bases from V and 2 bases from J, with 21 bases in between. The CDR3 sequence is 16 residues long. Patients aged 18 to 65 had newly diagnosed hyperthyroidism lasting under 2 months. The investigators amplified TCR beta CDR3 regions from RNA transcripts. The primer set for the first-round RT-PCR of the TCR CDR3 was HTBI. TCRdb re-called the multiplex PCR reads through MiXCR, storing one row per CDR3 protein. The sample records around 620,000 distinct CDR3 sequences, roughly 17% being singletons.

Material for sequencing was blood. This sequence joins TRBV29-1 and TRBJ1-1; D gene ambiguous. This sequence was found in a woman younger than 45 with Graves' hyperthyroidism. The chain's CDR3 is CSVTVRAGASNTEAFF. The CDR3 DNA reads as TGCAGCGTTACCGTTAGAGCCGGAGCTAGCAACACTGAAGCTTTCTTT.